The 26 T cell receptor beta chains below come from one sample, sequenced in a study of OX40 agonist ivuxolimab in advanced cancers. The protocol was immunoSEQ multiplex PCR, while the TCRdb copy is restricted to in-frame clones and leaves out a portion. This table holds about 59,000 clones, around 93% found once. The sequencing used CD4+ or CD8+ T cells sorted from blood, collected in a trial of the OX40 agonist ivuxolimab. Receptors originate from an adult with an advanced solid tumor such as melanoma, head and neck, liver or kidney cancer.

This clone was counted only a few times. The chain joins TRBV27 to TRBJ2-1; D is perhaps TRBD1 or TRBD2 (5 bases each). Germline V gives CDR1 MNHEY, CDR2 SMNVEV (reference sequence). The CDR3 is 14 amino acids. The V gene lost 6 bases and the J gene lost 5 bases, with 14 bases spanning the gap. DNA of the CDR3: TGTGCCAGCAGCCCGGGACCCTACGACAATGAGCAGTTCTTC. Protein product: CASSPGPYDNEQFF.

This clone has more than one count but fewer than ten. The chain recombines TRBV30 with TRBJ1-1; D remains ambiguous. The germline V and J ends were trimmed by 0 bases and 0 bases, with 11 bases remaining between them. The germline V gene has CDR1 GTSNPN and CDR2 SVGIG (reference sequence). The CDR3 is 15 amino acids. The CDR3 DNA follows: TGTGCCTGGAGTGTACCATGGGAGATGAACACTGAAGCTTTCTTT. This gives the protein CAWSVPWEMNTEAFF.

This sequence joins TRBV4-3 and TRBJ1-3, with TRBD1 matching 7 bases. V was clipped by 0 bases and J by 3 bases; unmatched bases: 8. This CDR3 spans 17 amino acids. Per the germline V gene, CDR1 is LGHNA and CDR2 is YSLEER. The CDR3 region is CASSQDALTGFGNTIYF. CDR3 sequence (DNA): TGCGCCAGCAGCCAAGATGCTTTGACAGGGTTTGGAAACACCATATATTTT.

The chain employs TRBV30 and TRBJ1-2; a weak D match, TRBD1 (6 bases). CDR1 and CDR2 (germline): GTSNPN, SVGIG (reference sequence). Trimming removed 1 base from V and 8 bases from J, with 8 bases in between. This CDR3 region has 11 residues. The CDR3 DNA reads TGTGCCTGGAGTGCAGGGGTCGGCTACACCTTC. Its protein product is CAWSAGVGYTF.

V gene TRBV2 combines with J gene TRBJ1-2, with unresolved D. V was cut by 3 bases and J by 6 bases, with 8 bases left in between. This CDR3 comprises 12 residues. Germline V lookup: CDR1 SNHLY, CDR2 FYNNEI. The CDR3 DNA is TGTGCCAGCAGTGAGTCAGAAGATGGCTACACCTTC. This encodes CASSESEDGYTF.

V usage is TRBV28 and J usage is TRBJ2-3; 7 bases fit TRBD2. After removal of 6 bases from V and 2 bases from J, the junction contained 5 bases not matched to a gene. The germline V gene has CDR1 MDHEN and CDR2 SYDVKM. The CDR3 extends over 14 amino acids. This chain's CDR3 is CASSPTSITDTQYF. CDR3 DNA: TGTGCCAGCAGCCCGACTAGCATCACAGATACGCAGTATTTT.

The V gene is TRBV6-5, the J gene TRBJ1-2, with 12 bases that match TRBD1. CDR1 is MNHEY, CDR2 SVGAGI, per germline. The ends lost 6 bases at V and 8 bases at J; junction bases unmatched: 10. The CDR3 extends over 15 amino acids. The CDR3 DNA reads TGTGCCAGCAGATTCCCGGGACAGGGGGCGGCGGGCTACACCTTC. Encoded protein: CASRFPGQGAAGYTF.

The chain couples TRBV2 to TRBJ1-5, with D uncertain. CDR1 and CDR2 (germline): SNHLY, FYNNEI. This CDR3 region has 14 residues. Deletions cut 4 bases from V and 0 bases from J, with 7 bases between. As DNA, the CDR3 is TGTGCCAGCAGTGGGAACTATAGCAATCAGCCCCAGCATTTT. Its protein is CASSGNYSNQPQHF.

CDR3 sequence reads: CASSLFTPSNGANVLTF. In DNA, the CDR3 is TGTGCCAGCAGCTTGTTTACCCCTAGTAATGGGGCCAACGTCCTGACTTTC. This chain joins TRBV7-8 and TRBJ2-6; D not certain. Germline-derived CDR1 and CDR2 are SGHVS and FQNEAQ. V was pared by 3 bases and J by 3 bases, with 15 bases between. The CDR3 has 17 residues.

The chain recombines TRBV11-2 with TRBJ2-7; no reliable D call. The CDR3 is 14 amino acids. Germline V gene sequence: CDR1 SGHAT, CDR2 FQNNGV. Deletions cut 1 base from V and 10 bases from J, with 17 bases between. CDR3 coding DNA: TGTGCCAGCAGCTTAGTTCGAGCTGATCGGCCCCAGTACGTC. This sequence encodes CASSLVRADRPQYV.

The chain uses TRBV10-3 and TRBJ2-1; 8 bases map to TRBD2. This CDR3 has 15 amino acids. The J segment lost 1 base and the V segment lost 5 bases, leaving 4 bases of the junction unmatched. Germline CDR1 reads ENHRY; CDR2 reads SYGVKD. CDR3 nucleotides: TGTGCCATCAGTTCCGGGGGGGGATCCTACAATGAGCAGTTCTTC. It specifies CAISSGGGSYNEQFF.

The V call is TRBV7-2, the J call TRBJ2-2; D possibly corresponds to TRBD2 (6 bases). CDR1 and CDR2 (germline): SGHTA, FQGNSA. V shed 5 bases and J shed 7 bases, with 11 bases lying between them. This CDR3 spans 13 amino acids. In DNA, the CDR3 is TGTGCCAGCAGCCCCGGGGGTGGCGGGGAGCTGTTTTTT. Translation gives CASSPGGGGELFF.

The gene calls are TRBV5-5 and TRBJ2-1; D may be TRBD2 (6 bases). The ends were cut back, 0 bases at V and 6 bases at J, with 10 bases in the middle. There are 14 residues in the CDR3. Germline CDR1 SGHKS, CDR2 YYEKEE (reference sequence). The CDR3 DNA reads TGTGCCAGCAGCTTGGAACTAGCTGTCAATGAGCAGTTCTTC. It yields the protein CASSLELAVNEQFF.

The J gene is TRBJ2-1, the V gene TRBV9; D uncertain. Germline assignment: CDR1 SGDLS and CDR2 YYNGEE. The CDR3 has 11 amino acids. The germline V and J ends were trimmed by 5 bases and 9 bases, with 9 bases remaining between them. CDR3 residues: CASSEVGEQFF. The DNA of the CDR3 is TGTGCCAGCAGTGAAGTGGGTGAGCAGTTCTTC.

The chain couples TRBV5-1 to TRBJ1-4; possibly TRBD1 for D (5 bases). V lost 4 bases to trimming and J lost 8 bases, with 21 bases between them. The germline V gene encodes CDR1 SGHRS and CDR2 YFSETQ. This CDR3 region has 16 residues. The CDR3 protein is CASSGARIGPTEKLFF. The CDR3 DNA is TGCGCCAGCAGCGGGGCGAGGATAGGCCCTACGGAAAAACTGTTTTTT.

This rearrangement joins TRBV28 to TRBJ2-1, with 12 bases identical to TRBD2. Germline V lookup: CDR1 MDHEN, CDR2 SYDVKM. The CDR3 has 15 amino acids. Trimming cost V 6 bases and J 2 bases; bases outside gene matches: 2. The CDR3: CASRPSGGAYNEQFF. CDR3 coding DNA: TGTGCCAGCAGGCCTAGCGGGGGGGCCTACAATGAGCAGTTCTTC.

This chain joins TRBV6-5 and TRBJ1-5, with D possibly TRBD1 on 6 matching bases. CDR3 length equals 15 residues. CDR1 and CDR2 (germline): MNHEY, SVGAGI. The ends were cut back, 6 bases at V and 6 bases at J, with 18 bases in the middle. DNA of the CDR3: TGTGCCAGCAGACCAACAGGGTACATCGGTCAGCCCCAGCATTTT. Encoded protein: CASRPTGYIGQPQHF.

Only one count was recorded for this clone. This rearrangement joins TRBV5-6 to TRBJ2-7; D is tentatively TRBD1 or TRBD2 (5 bases each). Trimming left V 4 bases short and J 1 base short, with 15 bases between. Germline-derived CDR1 and CDR2 are SGHDT and YYEEEE. This CDR3 has 15 residues. CDR3 bases: TGTGCCAGCAGCCGGGCGGAAGGGGAGTCCTACGAGCAGTACTTC. It is translated as CASSRAEGESYEQYF.

The V and J genes are TRBV4-1 and TRBJ1-1, with D possibly TRBD1 on 5 matching bases. The CDR3 has 15 amino acids. The germline CDR1 and CDR2 sequences are MGHRA and YSYEKL. The V end was cut by 1 base, the J end by 1 base, with 10 bases between. CDR3: CASSQGPGENTEAFF. DNA for the CDR3: TGCGCCAGCAGCCAAGGACCGGGGGAGAACACTGAAGCTTTCTTT.

The chain links TRBV9 to TRBJ2-1, with 7 bases that match TRBD2. In germline, CDR1 is SGDLS, CDR2 YYNGEE. The CDR3 loop spans 20 amino acids. V gave up 4 bases and J gave up 0 bases; unmatched junction bases: 19. The CDR3 DNA reads TGTGCCAGCAGCCACAATAGCGGGCAATCGACCCTTAGCTCCTACAATGAGCAGTTCTTC. This codes for CASSHNSGQSTLSSYNEQFF. The full variable domain, rest sourced from reference TRBV9 and TRBJ2-1, is DSGVTQTPKHLITATGQRVTLRCSPRSGDLSVYWYQQSLDQGLQFLIQYYNGEERAKGNILERFSAQQFPDLHSELNLSSLELGDSALYFCASSHNSGQSTLSSYNEQFFGPGTRLTVL.

The chain employs TRBV4-3 and TRBJ2-1, with D unclear. Germline CDR1 is LGHNA and CDR2 is YSLEER. V lost 1 base and J lost 0, with 7 bases in between. The CDR3 is 15 amino acids. DNA for the CDR3: TGCGCCAGCAGCCAAGCTTGGAGCTCCTACAATGAGCAGTTCTTC. It is translated as CASSQAWSSYNEQFF.

This CDR3 is CASSWTSDYNEQFF. CDR3 nucleotides: TGTGCCAGCAGCTGGACTAGCGATTACAATGAGCAGTTCTTC. This chain joins TRBV5-4 and TRBJ2-1, with 9 bases aligning to TRBD2. This CDR3 contains 14 residues. V was pared by 3 bases and J by 4 bases, with 2 bases of the junction left unmatched. Germline lookup yields CDR1 SGHNT and CDR2 YYREEE (reference sequence).

The rearrangement links TRBV11-2 to TRBJ2-3; D uncertain. The CDR3 spans 13 residues. V was clipped by 2 bases and J by 3 bases, with 6 bases between them. Germline CDR1 and CDR2: SGHAT and FQNNGV. The CDR3 coding sequence is TGTGCCAGCAGCTTACGGGCGACAGATACGCAGTATTTT. Protein: CASSLRATDTQYF.

The chain joins TRBV11-3 to TRBJ2-1, with 7 nucleotides matching TRBD2. CDR1 and CDR2 (germline): SGHNT, YENEEA. The CDR3 runs 19 residues. The V segment lost 0 bases and the J segment 0 bases; nucleotides outside the gene matches: 11. CDR3 sequence (DNA): TGTGCCAGCAGCTTAGATCTCGAGAGGGAGGGGAGCTCCTACAATGAGCAGTTCTTC. Its protein product is CASSLDLEREGSSYNEQFF.

The chain employs TRBV27 and TRBJ1-2; 8 bases are a match to TRBD1. CDR1 MNHEY and CDR2 SMNVEV come from the germline V gene (reference sequence). With V trimmed by 7 bases and J by 6 bases, 19 bases remained unmatched. CDR3 size: 17 residues. The DNA of the CDR3 is TGTGCCAGCACCCTGACCCGACAGGGGAGGGCCACTCATGGCTACACCTTC. This sequence encodes CASTLTRQGRATHGYTF.

Points on this clone: Other DNA sequences in the same sample also yield this CDR3. The chain uses TRBV9 and TRBJ2-3; no firm D call. The CDR3 is 12 residues long. CDR1 and CDR2 (germline): SGDLS, YYNGEE. The ends were cut back, 3 bases at V and 2 bases at J, with 4 bases in the middle. CDR3 bases: TGTGCCAGCAGCGCTAACACAGATACGCAGTATTTT. Translated, it gives CASSANTDTQYF. The full variable domain, with the rest looked up from reference TRBV9 and TRBJ2-3, is DSGVTQTPKHLITATGQRVTLRCSPRSGDLSVYWYQQSLDQGLQFLIQYYNGEERAKGNILERFSAQQFPDLHSELNLSSLELGDSALYFCASSANTDTQYFGPGTRLTVL.